This T cell receptor beta chain is drawn from a study of T cell clonotyping in hematopoietic cell transplantation. Study-wide results and limits: Graft donor and pretransplant recipient Inverse Simpson Index values predicted broader posttransplant TCR diversity. Few recipient clonotypes overlapped donors; over 97% were de novo at given depth. Without cell sorting, CD4 versus CD8 contributions remain unresolved. Pathologically expanded recipient clonotypes increased progressively from day 30 to day 180 as diversity fell.

Germline CDR1 MDHEN, CDR2 SYDVKM. The CDR3 covers 13 residues. V gave up 1 base and J gave up 8 bases, with 8 bases separating them. Using immunoSEQ multiplex PCR, the repertoire was profiled, and TCRdb retains in-frame clones only, with some absent. Among roughly 15,000 clones, 80% to 90% were seen once, and the ten largest hold 4% to 5.5%. For this clone: Antigen specificity is unknown.

This chain uses TRBV28 with TRBJ1-4, with D uncertain. The clonotype was recovered from a woman aged 40 to 55 in good health. Some clones in this sample may be carry-over from other donors' samples. The source material was peripheral blood mononuclear cells. In nucleotides, the CDR3 is TGTGCCAGCAGTTTATCGGCAGAAGAAAAACTGTTTTTT. This translates into CASSLSAEEKLFF.